One sample yielded the 3 T cell receptor beta chains listed below, sequenced in a study of spatial heterogeneity in lung cancer. Findings of the study overall: The study found that expanded intratumoral alpha and beta TCR counts tracked tumor mutation counts.

Time point reported: sample taken at primary tumor resection. One entry per CDR3 protein results from TCRdb running MiXCR on the 5' RACE reads. Here the sample spans 4,000 or so distinct CDR3 sequences, 5.5% to 8% being singletons. These receptors have no identified antigens. The source was lung tumor tissue, collected at surgery. These receptor sequences come from a male donor with early-stage non-small cell lung cancer.

This clonotype has more than one count but fewer than ten. This beta chain is an off-target read within a library intended for alpha chains, so its frequency means little. V is TRBV7-2 and J is TRBJ2-5; D gene unclear. CDR3 length: 16 amino acids. V was trimmed by 1 base and J by 2 bases, leaving 14 bases between them. The V gene's germline CDR1 is SGHTA and CDR2 FQGNSA. In DNA form, the CDR3 reads TGTGCCAGCAGCTTAGTGGTTCAGAACTTTCAAGAGACCCAGTACTTC. Its translation is CASSLVVQNFQETQYF.

By sample fraction, this clonotype is medium-sized (0.01 to 0.1%). The library was built for alpha chains, so this beta chain is an off-target read and its size means little. The J gene is TRBJ1-1, the V gene TRBV5-6, with D perhaps matching TRBD1 (6 bases). From germline, CDR1 is SGHDT and CDR2 YYEEEE. The V end was cut by 3 bases, the J end by 5 bases, with 11 bases between. The length of the CDR3 is 13 residues. Here the CDR3 DNA reads TGTGCCAGCAGCTGGGTGAGGGGGACTGAAGCTTTCTTT. Amino acid sequence: CASSWVRGTEAFF.

The sample holds many counts of this clonotype. The size of this beta chain means little, since it is a stray read in a library made for alpha chains. The rearrangement links TRBV4-3 to TRBJ1-6; possibly TRBD1 for D (5 bases). The germline V and J ends were trimmed by 3 bases and 6 bases, with 12 bases remaining between them. Germline V lookup: CDR1 LGHNA, CDR2 YSLEER. The CDR3 is made up of 15 amino acids. The CDR3 DNA sequence: TGCGCCAGCAGCCAGGAAAACAGGCCTAATTCACCCCTCCACTTT. Translated: CASSQENRPNSPLHF.